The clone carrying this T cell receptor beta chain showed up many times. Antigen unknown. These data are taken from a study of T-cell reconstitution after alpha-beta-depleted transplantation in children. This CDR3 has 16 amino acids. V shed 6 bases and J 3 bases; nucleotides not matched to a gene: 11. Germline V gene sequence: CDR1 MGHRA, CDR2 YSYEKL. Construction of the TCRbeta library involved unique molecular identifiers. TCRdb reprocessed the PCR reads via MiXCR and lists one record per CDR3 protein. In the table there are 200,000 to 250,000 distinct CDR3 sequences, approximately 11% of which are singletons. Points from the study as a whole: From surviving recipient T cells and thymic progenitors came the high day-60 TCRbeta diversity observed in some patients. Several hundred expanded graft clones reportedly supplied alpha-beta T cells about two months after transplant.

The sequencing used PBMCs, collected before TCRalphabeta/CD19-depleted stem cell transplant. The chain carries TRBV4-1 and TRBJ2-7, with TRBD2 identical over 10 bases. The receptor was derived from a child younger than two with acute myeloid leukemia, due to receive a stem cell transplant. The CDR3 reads CASSLAWGTSVYEQYF. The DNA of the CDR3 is TGCGCCAGCAGTCTTGCCTGGGGGACTAGCGTCTACGAGCAGTACTTC.